The present T cell receptor beta chain was sequenced within a study of siplizumab effects on memory and regulatory T cells. Sequenced by immunoSEQ multiplex PCR; TCRdb stores in-frame clones only, minus some. Found here are some 100,000 clones, approximately 94% of them singletons; the top ten hold under 0.65%. This CDR3 has 16 amino acids. Germline V gives CDR1 MDHEN, CDR2 SYDVKM. V dropped 8 bases and J dropped 3; count of bases not matched to a gene: 12. The clonotype comes from a human donor in good health. V is TRBV28 and J is TRBJ1-2, with 10 bases lining up with TRBD1. Input material: Tregs sorted from blood. CDR3 region: CASAGTGATQHYGYTF. CDR3 DNA: TGTGCCAGCGCCGGGACAGGGGCAACACAGCACTATGGCTACACCTTC.